This record concerns one T cell receptor beta chain sequence. The data originate from a study of CD8 T cells in Susac syndrome. CDR1 and CDR2 (germline): SGHNT, YYREEE (reference sequence). This CDR3 region has 12 residues. V dropped 4 bases and J dropped 5 bases, with 6 bases sitting between them. The authors reverse transcribed roughly 0.5 to 1 ug RNA with random hexamers. Each CDR3 protein is one row after TCRdb ran MiXCR on the immunoSEQ multiplex PCR reads. The sample lists fewer than 150,000 distinct CDR3 sequences; 90% to 95% were seen once. Sequences were obtained from CD8+ T cells from PBMCs. The chain links TRBV5-4 to TRBJ2-2, with D unresolved. The receptor's source is a human donor in good health. CDR3 sequence reads: CASSTITGELFF. Here the CDR3 DNA reads TGTGCCAGCAGCACAATTACCGGGGAGCTGTTTTTT.